This is a list of T cell receptor beta chains from one sample in a study of T and B cells in COVID-19 patients. One entry per CDR3 protein, called by TCRdb with MiXCR from the multiplex PCR reads. This sample has over 7,500 distinct CDR3 sequences, with about 30% found just once. The sample was blood. These receptors all come from a human donor with active COVID-19. CDR3s include the opening cysteine and the closing phenylalanine or tryptophan. D genes are given only for firm matches.

CDR3 protein: CASSILGGGYNEQFF
CDR3 length: 15
V gene: TRBV19
J gene: TRBJ2-1
D gene: TRBD2

CDR3 protein: CASSLWAGGKDGYTF
CDR3 length: 15
V gene: TRBV27
J gene: TRBJ1-2
D gene: TRBD1

CDR3 protein: CATSGTRTGIETQYF
CDR3 length: 15
V gene: TRBV15
J gene: TRBJ2-5
D gene: TRBD1

CDR3 protein: CASSYSGEQTQYF
CDR3 length: 13
V gene: TRBV6-5
J gene: TRBJ2-5
D gene: .

CDR3 protein: CASSEQGNWGEPQHF
CDR3 length: 15
V gene: TRBV2
J gene: TRBJ1-5
D gene: .

CDR3 protein: CSARWPGGQETQYF
CDR3 length: 14
V gene: TRBV20-1
J gene: TRBJ2-5
D gene: .

CDR3 protein: CATSGRGSSTDTQYF
CDR3 length: 15
V gene: TRBV15
J gene: TRBJ2-3
D gene: TRBD2

CDR3 protein: CASSPSGLAGGPSTGELFF
CDR3 length: 19
V gene: TRBV27
J gene: TRBJ2-2
D gene: TRBD2

CDR3 protein: CASSVYDRTSSETQYF
CDR3 length: 16
V gene: TRBV19
J gene: TRBJ2-5
D gene: .

CDR3 protein: CASSPRTGLSTDTQYF
CDR3 length: 16
V gene: TRBV12-3/TRBV12-4
J gene: TRBJ2-3
D gene: TRBD1

CDR3 protein: CASSPTVSYNSPLHF
CDR3 length: 15
V gene: TRBV18
J gene: TRBJ1-6
D gene: .

CDR3 protein: CASSPRTGHMVFTEAFF
CDR3 length: 17
V gene: TRBV7-9
J gene: TRBJ1-1
D gene: .

CDR3 protein: CASSFRVSTDTQYF
CDR3 length: 14
V gene: TRBV27
J gene: TRBJ2-3
D gene: .

CDR3 protein: CSARELAASSYNEQFF
CDR3 length: 16
V gene: TRBV20-1
J gene: TRBJ2-1
D gene: TRBD2

CDR3 protein: CASSFGTVSSSYNEQFF
CDR3 length: 17
V gene: TRBV12-3/TRBV12-4
J gene: TRBJ2-1
D gene: .

CDR3 protein: CASSLSTVRKENQYF
CDR3 length: 15
V gene: TRBV7-9
J gene: TRBJ2-5
D gene: .

CDR3 protein: CASRGGNEKLFF
CDR3 length: 12
V gene: TRBV19
J gene: TRBJ1-4
D gene: .

CDR3 protein: CSAKRGTSYNEQFF
CDR3 length: 14
V gene: TRBV20-1
J gene: TRBJ2-1
D gene: .

CDR3 protein: CSVKGLGGLGTEAFF
CDR3 length: 15
V gene: TRBV29-1
J gene: TRBJ1-1
D gene: .

CDR3 protein: CASSLDRGTGNTIYF
CDR3 length: 15
V gene: TRBV6-5
J gene: TRBJ1-3
D gene: TRBD1